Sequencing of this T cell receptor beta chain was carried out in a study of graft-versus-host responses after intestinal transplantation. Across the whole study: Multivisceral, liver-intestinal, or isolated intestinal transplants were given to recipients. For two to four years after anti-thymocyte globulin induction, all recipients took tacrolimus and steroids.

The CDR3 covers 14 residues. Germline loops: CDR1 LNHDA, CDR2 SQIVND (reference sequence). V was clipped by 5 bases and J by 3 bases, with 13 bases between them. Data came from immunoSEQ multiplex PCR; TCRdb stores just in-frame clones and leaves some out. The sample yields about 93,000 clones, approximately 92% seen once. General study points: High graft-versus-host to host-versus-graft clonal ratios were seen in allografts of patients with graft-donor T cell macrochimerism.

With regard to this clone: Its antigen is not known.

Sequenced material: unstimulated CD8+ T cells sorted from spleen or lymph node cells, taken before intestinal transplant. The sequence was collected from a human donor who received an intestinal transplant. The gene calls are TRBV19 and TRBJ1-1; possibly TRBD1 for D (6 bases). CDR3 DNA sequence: TGTGCCAGTAGTTCCGGGGGGCAGTACACTGAAGCTTTCTTT. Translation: CASSSGGQYTEAFF.